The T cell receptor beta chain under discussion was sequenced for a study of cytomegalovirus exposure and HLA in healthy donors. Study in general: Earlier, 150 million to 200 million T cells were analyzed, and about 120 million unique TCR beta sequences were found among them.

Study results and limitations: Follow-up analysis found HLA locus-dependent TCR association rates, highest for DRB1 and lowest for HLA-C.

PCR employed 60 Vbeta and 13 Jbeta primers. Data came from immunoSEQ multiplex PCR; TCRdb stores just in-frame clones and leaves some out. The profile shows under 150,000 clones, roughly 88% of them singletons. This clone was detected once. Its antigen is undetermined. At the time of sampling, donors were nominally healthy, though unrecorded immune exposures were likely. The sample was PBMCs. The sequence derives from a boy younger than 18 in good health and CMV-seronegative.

The CDR3 loop reads CASSLEGTGPYEQYF. CDR3 coding DNA: TGCGCCAGCAGCTTGGAGGGGACAGGGCCCTACGAGCAGTACTTC. J is TRBJ2-7 and V is TRBV5-1; 9 bases align to TRBD1. This CDR3 is built from 15 residues. Germline lookup yields CDR1 SGHRS and CDR2 YFSETQ. After removal of 0 bases from V and 2 bases from J, the junction contained 3 bases not matched to a gene.